These 21 T cell receptor beta chains originate from one sample sequenced in a study of blood T cell repertoires in COVID-19 (dated by TCRdb to about 2020). Libraries were constructed by the immunoSEQ multiplex PCR assay. TCRdb took over this immuneACCESS table, retaining in-frame rearrangements with V and J assigned. Such tables are incomplete; in checked studies, under half of the missing clones stem from an unresolved V gene, and the remainder is unexplained. For this sample there are some 48,000 clones; approximately 95% appear just once. The ten largest clonotypes hold over 0.95% of the sample. The material sequenced was peripheral blood. These receptors were taken from a man in his sixties with COVID-19, enrolled during active disease.

V is TRBV3-1 (or the pseudogene TRBV3-2) and J is TRBJ2-5; maybe TRBD1 (5 bases). Trimming took off 1 base at V and 13 bases at J, with 13 bases between the two ends. The CDR3 is 12 amino acids. Per the germline V gene, CDR1 is LGHDT and CDR2 is YNNKEL (reference sequence). CDR3 in amino acids: CASSQGERTGYF. The CDR3, as DNA: TGTGCCAGCAGCCAAGGTGAACGCACAGGGTACTTC.

This chain links TRBV7-2 with TRBJ2-3, with D possibly being TRBD2 (6 bases). The CDR3 loop spans 15 amino acids. Per the germline V gene, CDR1 is SGHTA and CDR2 is FQGNSA. The V and J ends lost 5 bases and 0 bases respectively, with 12 bases between them. CDR3 in DNA: TGTGCCAGCAGCCAAAACAGCGGGAGCACAGATACGCAGTATTTT. Translation gives CASSQNSGSTDTQYF.

This chain connects TRBV30 to TRBJ1-6, with 8 bases matching TRBD1. CDR1 and CDR2 (germline): GTSNPN, SVGIG (reference sequence). V shed 4 bases, J shed 7 bases, and the junction held 9 bases outside the gene matches. This CDR3 is built from 15 residues. The CDR3 protein is CAWTARTGKNSPLHF. CDR3 DNA: TGTGCCTGGACCGCCCGGACAGGGAAGAATTCACCCCTCCACTTT.

This sequence joins TRBV27 and TRBJ1-2; TRBD1 might be the D (6 bases). V shed 0 bases and J shed 4 bases, with 9 bases lying between them. Germline loops: CDR1 MNHEY, CDR2 SMNVEV (reference sequence). The CDR3 consists of 14 residues. The CDR3 nucleotides are TGTGCCAGCAGTTTATCGGGGGCCGGCTATGGCTACACCTTC. This encodes CASSLSGAGYGYTF.

The V and J genes are TRBV28 and TRBJ1-2; possibly TRBD1 for D (6 bases). V was clipped by 5 bases and J by 6 bases, with 16 bases between them. CDR3 length equals 14 residues. CDR1 and CDR2 from the germline V gene are MDHEN and SYDVKM. CDR3 DNA sequence: TGTGCCAGCAGTACAGGACAGCTTCCCCATGGCTACACCTTC. Translated: CASSTGQLPHGYTF.

The rearrangement uses TRBV7-9 and TRBJ1-3; no firm D call. Trimming took 5 bases from V and 0 from J, leaving 14 bases between them. The CDR3 totals 16 residues. Per the germline V gene, CDR1 is SEHNR and CDR2 is FQNEAQ (reference sequence). Here the CDR3 reads CASSAQLLLSGNTIYF. The CDR3 region has the DNA TGTGCCAGCAGCGCACAGTTACTTCTCTCTGGAAACACCATATATTTT. Complete variable domain (other parts from reference TRBV7-9 and TRBJ1-3): DTGVSQNPRHKITKRGQNVTFRCDPISEHNRLYWYRQTLGQGPEFLTYFQNEAQLEKSRLLSDRFSAERPKGSFSTLEIQRTEQGDSAMYLCASSAQLLLSGNTIYFGEGSWLTVV.

The chain carries TRBV27 and TRBJ1-6; 9 nucleotides agree with TRBD1. The CDR3 runs 14 residues. Germline V gene lookup returns CDR1 MNHEY and CDR2 SMNVEV (reference sequence). V trimming: 6 bases; J trimming: 9 bases; junction bases outside the gene matches: 6. CDR3 bases: TGTGCCAGCAGGCCCGGGACAGGGTCTTCACCCCTCCACTTT. Translated: CASRPGTGSSPLHF.

J is TRBJ2-5 and V is TRBV19; 12 nucleotides match TRBD2. Trimming at V came to 5 bases and at J to 6 bases, leaving 10 bases not matched to a gene. The CDR3 length is 16 residues. Germline CDR1 reads LNHDA; CDR2 reads SQIVND (reference sequence). CDR3 in amino acids: CASSSPGLAGSQTQYF. The CDR3 DNA follows: TGTGCCAGTAGTTCTCCGGGACTAGCGGGTTCCCAGACCCAGTACTTC.

The rearrangement uses TRBV11-2 and TRBJ2-1; TRBD2 might be the D (5 bases). Deletions cut 0 bases from V and 5 bases from J, with 11 bases between. This CDR3 is built from 15 residues. Germline CDR1 reads SGHAT; CDR2 reads FQNNGV. The CDR3 nucleotides read TGTGCCAGCAGCTTAGAGATTAGCGTCAACAATGAGCAGTTCTTC. Amino acid sequence: CASSLEISVNNEQFF.

The sample holds a few counts of this clone. The chain carries TRBV6-1 and TRBJ1-1, with D maybe TRBD1 (5 bases). Germline lookup yields CDR1 MNHNS and CDR2 SASEGT. The CDR3 is made up of 16 amino acids. Trimming pared 3 bases from V and 3 bases from J, leaving 17 bases between. CDR3 bases: TGTGCCAGCAGTGATTCAGGTGGGACGGGAGACACTGAAGCTTTCTTT. Its protein product is CASSDSGGTGDTEAFF.

The gene calls are TRBV28 and TRBJ1-4; D not resolved. Trimming removed 5 bases from V and 4 bases from J, with 14 bases in between. CDR1 is MDHEN, CDR2 SYDVKM, per germline. CDR3 length: 15 amino acids. The DNA of the CDR3 is TGTGCCAGCAGTCGAGCCCCAGGACTTAATGAAAAACTGTTTTTT. This translates into CASSRAPGLNEKLFF.

V gene TRBV7-9 combines with J gene TRBJ2-4, with TRBD2 identical over 11 bases. V dropped 5 bases and J dropped 10; count of bases not matched to a gene: 16. The V gene's germline CDR1 is SEHNR and CDR2 FQNEAQ (reference sequence). This CDR3 is 17 amino acids long. The CDR3 reads CASSANLAGGHLGIQYF. The CDR3 nucleotides are TGTGCCAGCAGCGCCAACCTAGCGGGAGGACATCTTGGAATTCAGTACTTC. Using reference TRBV7-9 and TRBJ2-4 for the parts outside the CDR3, the full variable domain is DTGVSQNPRHKITKRGQNVTFRCDPISEHNRLYWYRQTLGQGPEFLTYFQNEAQLEKSRLLSDRFSAERPKGSFSTLEIQRTEQGDSAMYLCASSANLAGGHLGIQYFGAGTRLSVL.

The chain links TRBV4-1 to TRBJ2-2; D may be TRBD1 (6 bases). Germline-derived CDR1 and CDR2 are MGHRA and YSYEKL. This CDR3 comprises 17 residues. Between the trimmed V and J ends, which lost 1 base and 0 bases, there was a span of 12 bases. CDR3 loop: CASSQATGQSNTGELFF. The CDR3 region has the DNA TGCGCCAGCAGCCAAGCTACTGGACAGTCGAACACCGGGGAGCTGTTTTTT.

The chain combines TRBV2 with TRBJ1-5; a possible D gene is TRBD1 (5 bases). Between the trimmed V and J ends, which lost 4 bases and 3 bases, there was a span of 10 bases. Germline CDR1 is SNHLY and CDR2 is FYNNEI. There are 14 residues in the CDR3. As DNA, the CDR3 is TGTGCCAGCAGTGTGGGGCGAATCAATCAGCCCCAGCATTTT. Translated, it gives CASSVGRINQPQHF.

The rearrangement uses TRBV19 and TRBJ1-1, with D hard to call. Germline CDR1 reads LNHDA; CDR2 reads SQIVND (reference sequence). CDR3 length: 14 amino acids. The V gene lost 6 bases and the J gene lost 4 bases, with 15 bases spanning the gap. The CDR3 region has the DNA TGTGCCAGTAGCCAATCGACGGGAGTCACTGAAGCTTTCTTT. Translated, it gives CASSQSTGVTEAFF.

The gene calls are TRBV2 and TRBJ2-7; no clear D gene. Germline V gene sequence: CDR1 SNHLY, CDR2 FYNNEI. There are 13 residues in the CDR3. V was pared by 3 bases and J by 0 bases, with 6 bases between. The CDR3 sequence is CASSDSFSYEQYF. The CDR3 DNA follows: TGTGCCAGCAGTGATAGCTTCTCCTACGAGCAGTACTTC.

The gene calls are TRBV6-2 or TRBV6-3 and TRBJ2-3; possibly TRBD2 for D (6 bases). This CDR3 is built from 14 residues. Between the trimmed V and J ends, which lost 5 bases and 9 bases, there was a span of 18 bases. CDR1 and CDR2 from the germline V gene are MNHEY and SVGEGT. In DNA, the CDR3 is TGTGCCAGCAGTCCCGGGACTGGGGTCGGGACGCAGTATTTT. Encoded protein: CASSPGTGVGTQYF.

This sequence joins TRBV7-2 and TRBJ2-6; 13 bases are shared with TRBD2. Germline values: CDR1 SGHTA, CDR2 FQGNSA. The CDR3 totals 17 residues. Trimming took 9 bases from V and 1 from J; bases not matched to a gene: 6. The CDR3 here is CASYRTSGSSGANVLTF. CDR3 bases: TGTGCCAGTTATAGGACTAGCGGGAGTTCTGGGGCCAACGTCCTGACTTTC.

This rearrangement joins TRBV9 to TRBJ2-1; D is possibly TRBD2 (6 bases). CDR1 is SGDLS and CDR2 is YYNGEE in the germline V gene. The CDR3 runs to 16 residues. V lost 4 bases, J lost 0 bases, and 14 bases lay in between. CDR3: CASSPSGTRSYNEQFF. For the CDR3, the DNA is TGTGCCAGCAGCCCTTCCGGGACTCGCTCCTACAATGAGCAGTTCTTC.

V usage is TRBV7-8 and J usage is TRBJ1-5; 9 positions agree with TRBD1. Germline loops: CDR1 SGHVS, CDR2 FQNEAQ. With V trimmed by 5 bases and J by 1 base, 9 bases remained unmatched. This CDR3 is 17 amino acids long. CDR3 amino acids: CASSPLGQGISNQPQHF. CDR3 DNA sequence: TGTGCCAGCAGCCCCTTGGGACAGGGTATAAGCAATCAGCCCCAGCATTTT. The complete variable domain, with remaining parts taken from reference TRBV7-8 and TRBJ1-5, reads GAGVSQSPRYKVAKRGQDVALRCDPISGHVSLFWYQQALGQGPEFLTYFQNEAQLDKSGLPSDRFFAERPEGSVSTLKIQRTQQEDSAVYLCASSPLGQGISNQPQHFGDGTRLSIL.

This rearrangement joins TRBV5-1 to TRBJ1-1; a weak D match, TRBD1 (6 bases). Trimming took 3 bases from V and 9 from J, leaving 21 bases between them. Germline CDR1 and CDR2: SGHRS and YFSETQ. This CDR3 has 15 residues. CDR3 sequence reads: CASSSSSDRPSQAFF. The CDR3 DNA reads TGCGCCAGCAGCTCAAGTTCGGACAGACCATCCCAAGCTTTCTTT.